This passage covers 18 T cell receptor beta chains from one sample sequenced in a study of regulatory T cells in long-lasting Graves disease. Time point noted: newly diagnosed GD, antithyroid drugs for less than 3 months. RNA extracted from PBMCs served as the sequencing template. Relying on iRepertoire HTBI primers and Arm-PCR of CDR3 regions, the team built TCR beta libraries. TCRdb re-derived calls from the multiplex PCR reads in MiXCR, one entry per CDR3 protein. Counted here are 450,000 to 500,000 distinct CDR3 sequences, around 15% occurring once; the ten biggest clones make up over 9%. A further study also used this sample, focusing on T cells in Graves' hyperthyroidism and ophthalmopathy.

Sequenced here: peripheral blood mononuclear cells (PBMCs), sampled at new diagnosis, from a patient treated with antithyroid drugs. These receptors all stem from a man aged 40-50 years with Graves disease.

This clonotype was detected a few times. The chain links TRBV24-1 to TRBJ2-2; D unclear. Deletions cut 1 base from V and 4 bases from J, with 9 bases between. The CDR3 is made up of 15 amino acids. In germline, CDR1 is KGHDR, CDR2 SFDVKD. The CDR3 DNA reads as TGTGCCACCAGTGATTTCAAGTCCTCCACCGGGGAGCTGTTTTTT. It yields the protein CATSDFKSSTGELFF.

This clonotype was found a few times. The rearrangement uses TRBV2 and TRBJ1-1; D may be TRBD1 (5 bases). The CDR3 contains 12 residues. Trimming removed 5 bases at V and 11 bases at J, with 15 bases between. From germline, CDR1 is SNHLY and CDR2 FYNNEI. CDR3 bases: TGTGCCAGCAGTTGGGACGGTAGTAGGGCTTTCTTT. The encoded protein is CASSWDGSRAFF.

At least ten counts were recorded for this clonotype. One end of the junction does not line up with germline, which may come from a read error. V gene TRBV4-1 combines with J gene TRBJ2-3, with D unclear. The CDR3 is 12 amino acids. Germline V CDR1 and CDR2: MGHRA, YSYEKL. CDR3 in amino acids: CASSRGEDTQYF. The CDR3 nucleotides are TGTGCCAGCAGCCGCGGTGAAGATACGCAGTATTTT.

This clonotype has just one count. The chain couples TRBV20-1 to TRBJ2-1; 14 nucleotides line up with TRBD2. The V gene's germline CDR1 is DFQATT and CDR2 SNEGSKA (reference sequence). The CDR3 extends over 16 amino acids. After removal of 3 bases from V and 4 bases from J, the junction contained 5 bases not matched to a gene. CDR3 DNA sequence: TGCAGTGCTAGGGTTCGACTAGCGGGAGGGTACAATGAGCAGTTCTTC. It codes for CSARVRLAGGYNEQFF.

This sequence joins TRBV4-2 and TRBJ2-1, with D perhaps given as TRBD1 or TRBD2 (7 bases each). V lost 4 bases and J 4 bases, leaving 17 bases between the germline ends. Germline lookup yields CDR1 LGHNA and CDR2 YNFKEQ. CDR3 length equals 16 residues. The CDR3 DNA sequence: TGTGCCAGCAGCCTCAGGGGGGACTACACATACAATGAGCAGTTCTTC. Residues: CASSLRGDYTYNEQFF.

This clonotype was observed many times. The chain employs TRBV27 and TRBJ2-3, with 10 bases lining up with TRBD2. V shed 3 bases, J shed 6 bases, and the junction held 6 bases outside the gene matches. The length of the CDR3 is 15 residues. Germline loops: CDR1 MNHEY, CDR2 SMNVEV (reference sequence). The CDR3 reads CASSLASGSGDTQYF. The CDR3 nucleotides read TGTGCCAGCAGTTTGGCTAGCGGGAGTGGCGATACGCAGTATTTT.

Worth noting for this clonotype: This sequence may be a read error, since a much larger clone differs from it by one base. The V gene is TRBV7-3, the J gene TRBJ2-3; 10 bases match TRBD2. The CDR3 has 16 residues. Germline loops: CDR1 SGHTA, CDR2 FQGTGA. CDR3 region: CASNLRLAGETDTQYF. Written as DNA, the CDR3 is TGTGCCAGCAACTTACGCCTAGCGGGAGAGACAGATACGCAGTATTTT.

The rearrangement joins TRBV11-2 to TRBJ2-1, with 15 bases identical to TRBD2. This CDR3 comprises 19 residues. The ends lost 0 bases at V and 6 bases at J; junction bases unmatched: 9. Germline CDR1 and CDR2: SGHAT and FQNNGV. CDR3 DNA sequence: TGTGCCAGCAGCTTAGAAAAGCCCGGACTAGCGGGAGGGCCCAATGAGCAGTTCTTC. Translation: CASSLEKPGLAGGPNEQFF.

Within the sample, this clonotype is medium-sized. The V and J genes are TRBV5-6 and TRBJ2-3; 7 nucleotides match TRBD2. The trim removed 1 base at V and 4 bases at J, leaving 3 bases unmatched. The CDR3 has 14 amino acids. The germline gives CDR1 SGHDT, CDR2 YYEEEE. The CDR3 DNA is TGTGCCAGCAGCTTGCCTAGCGGCTCAGATACGCAGTATTTT. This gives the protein CASSLPSGSDTQYF.

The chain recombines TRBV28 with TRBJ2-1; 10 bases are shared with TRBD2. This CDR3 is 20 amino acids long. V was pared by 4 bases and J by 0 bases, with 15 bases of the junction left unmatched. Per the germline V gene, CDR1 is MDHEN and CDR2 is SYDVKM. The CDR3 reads CASSSSLPSGGYSSYNEQFF. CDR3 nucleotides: TGTGCCAGCAGTTCCTCCCTTCCTAGCGGGGGCTACAGCTCCTACAATGAGCAGTTCTTC.

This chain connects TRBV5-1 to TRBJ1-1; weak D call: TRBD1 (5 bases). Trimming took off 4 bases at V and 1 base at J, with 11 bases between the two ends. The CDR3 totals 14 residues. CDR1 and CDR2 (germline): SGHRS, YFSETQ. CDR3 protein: CASSQGVANTEAFF. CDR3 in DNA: TGCGCCAGCAGCCAAGGGGTCGCGAACACTGAAGCTTTCTTT. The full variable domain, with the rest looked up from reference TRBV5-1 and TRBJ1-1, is KAGVTQTPRYLIKTRGQQVTLSCSPISGHRSVSWYQQTPGQGLQFLFEYFSETQRNKGNFPGRFSGRQFSNSRSEMNVSTLELGDSALYLCASSQGVANTEAFFGQGTRLTVV.

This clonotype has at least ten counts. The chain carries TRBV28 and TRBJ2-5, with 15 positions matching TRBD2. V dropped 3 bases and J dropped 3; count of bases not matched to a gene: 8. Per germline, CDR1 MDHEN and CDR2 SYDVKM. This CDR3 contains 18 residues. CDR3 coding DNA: TGTGCCAGCAGTTTCACAGGGGGGACTAGCGGGAGGAAAGAGACCCAGTACTTC. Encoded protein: CASSFTGGTSGRKETQYF.

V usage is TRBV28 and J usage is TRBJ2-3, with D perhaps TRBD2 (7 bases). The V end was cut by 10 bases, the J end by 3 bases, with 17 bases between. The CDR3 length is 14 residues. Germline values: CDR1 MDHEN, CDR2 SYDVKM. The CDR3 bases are TGTGCCATCCTAGGGGGGGGGATGACAGATACGCAGTATTTT. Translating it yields CAILGGGMTDTQYF.

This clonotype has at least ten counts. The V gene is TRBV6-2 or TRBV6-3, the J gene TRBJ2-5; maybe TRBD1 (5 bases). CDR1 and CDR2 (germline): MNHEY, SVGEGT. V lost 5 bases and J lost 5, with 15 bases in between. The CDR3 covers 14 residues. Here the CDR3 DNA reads TGTGCCAGCAGTCCCCTTCTAGGGGCGGAGACCCAGTACTTC. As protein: CASSPLLGAETQYF.

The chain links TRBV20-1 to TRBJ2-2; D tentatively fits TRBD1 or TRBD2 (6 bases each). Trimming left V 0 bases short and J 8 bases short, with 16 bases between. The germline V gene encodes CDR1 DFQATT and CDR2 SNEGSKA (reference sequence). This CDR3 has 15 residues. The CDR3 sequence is CSARDHGGAAGELFF. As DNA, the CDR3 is TGCAGTGCTAGAGATCACGGGGGCGCGGCGGGGGAGCTGTTTTTT.

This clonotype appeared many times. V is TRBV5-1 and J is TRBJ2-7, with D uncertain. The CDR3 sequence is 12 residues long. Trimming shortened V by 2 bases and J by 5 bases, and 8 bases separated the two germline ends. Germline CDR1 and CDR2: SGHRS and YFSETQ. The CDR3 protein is CASSLAQHEQYF. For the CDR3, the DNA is TGCGCCAGCAGCTTAGCCCAGCACGAGCAGTACTTC.

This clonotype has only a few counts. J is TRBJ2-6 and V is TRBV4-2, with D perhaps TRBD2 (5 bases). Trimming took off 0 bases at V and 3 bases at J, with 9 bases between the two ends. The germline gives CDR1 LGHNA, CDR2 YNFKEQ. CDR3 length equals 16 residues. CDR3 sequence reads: CASSQDLGSGANVLTF. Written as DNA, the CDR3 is TGTGCCAGCAGCCAAGATCTGGGGAGTGGGGCCAACGTCCTGACTTTC.

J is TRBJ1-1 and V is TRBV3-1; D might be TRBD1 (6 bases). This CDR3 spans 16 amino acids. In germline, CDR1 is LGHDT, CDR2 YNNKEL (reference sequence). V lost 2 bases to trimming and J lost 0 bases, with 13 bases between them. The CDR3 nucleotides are TGTGCCAGCAGCCAACCTTTGACAGGCTTGAACACTGAAGCTTTCTTT. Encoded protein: CASSQPLTGLNTEAFF. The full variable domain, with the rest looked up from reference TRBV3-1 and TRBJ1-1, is DTAVSQTPKYLVTQMGNDKSIKCEQNLGHDTMYWYKQDSKKFLKIMFSYNNKELIINETVPNRFSPKSPDKAHLNLHINSLELGDSAVYFCASSQPLTGLNTEAFFGQGTRLTVV.